The 15 T cell receptor beta chains below were found in one sample sequenced in a study of cytomegalovirus exposure and HLA in healthy donors. PCR used 60 Vbeta primers and 13 Jbeta primers. Assay: immunoSEQ multiplex PCR; the TCRdb copy retains only in-frame clones and omits some. This sample has 100,000 to 150,000 clones, with approximately 80% found just once. Sequenced material: PBMCs. The origin of the receptors is a young woman in good health and CMV-seronegative.

The CDR3 DNA reads TGCGCCAGCAGCCAACAAGATATGACAGGGTCCAACTATGGCTACACCTTC. It is translated as CASSQQDMTGSNYGYTF. This chain uses TRBV4-1 with TRBJ1-2; 7 bases match TRBD1. This CDR3 spans 17 amino acids. CDR1 and CDR2 from the germline V gene are MGHRA and YSYEKL. V was pared by 2 bases and J by 2 bases, with 11 bases of the junction left unmatched.

The chain couples TRBV25-1 to TRBJ2-1; D unclear. This CDR3 comprises 11 residues. Germline CDR1 MGHDK, CDR2 SYGVNS. Deletions cut 6 bases from V and 5 bases from J, with 5 bases between. Here the CDR3 reads CASRNNNEQFF. CDR3 nucleotides: TGTGCCAGCAGGAACAACAATGAGCAGTTCTTC.

The table lists this clone with a few counts. V usage is TRBV5-1 and J usage is TRBJ1-4, with 8 bases aligning to TRBD1. The CDR3 sequence is 20 residues long. The germline V gene encodes CDR1 SGHRS and CDR2 YFSETQ. J gave up 2 bases and V 4 bases, and 19 bases lay outside the gene matches. DNA for the CDR3: TGCGCCAGCAGCCTTTCACCCCGGACAGGGAGGGCGGTCACTAATGAAAAACTGTTTTTT. As protein: CASSLSPRTGRAVTNEKLFF.

The V gene is TRBV7-2, the J gene TRBJ2-1; 10 bases map to TRBD2. CDR1 SGHTA and CDR2 FQGNSA come from the germline V gene. This CDR3 contains 15 residues. Unmatched junction bases numbered 15, after V lost 4 bases and J lost 15 bases. CDR3: CASSSLGLAGEGRFF. The DNA for the CDR3 is TGTGCCAGCAGCTCCCTCGGGCTAGCGGGAGAAGGACGGTTCTTC.

In this sample, this clone turned up a few times. The rearrangement links TRBV14 to TRBJ2-5, with D unresolved. Germline V gene sequence: CDR1 SGHDN, CDR2 FVKESK. Between the trimmed V and J ends, which lost 4 bases and 0 bases, there was a span of 9 bases. CDR3 length: 14 residues. CDR3 in amino acids: CASSPRWYQETQYF. The CDR3, as DNA: TGTGCCAGCAGCCCCAGGTGGTACCAAGAGACCCAGTACTTC.

The rearrangement uses TRBV6-1 and TRBJ1-2, with 9 bases matching TRBD1. Germline V gene data show CDR1 as MNHNS and CDR2 as SASEGT. The length of the CDR3 is 14 residues. Trimming cost V 1 base and J 9 bases; bases outside gene matches: 6. DNA for the CDR3: TGTGCCAGCAGTGAAGTACCGGACAGGGGTAGCTACACCTTC. Translated, it gives CASSEVPDRGSYTF.

Concerning this clone itself: Germline and junction disagree at one end, which may indicate a read error. The J gene is TRBJ1-1, the V gene TRBV2, with 7 nucleotides matching TRBD1. The CDR3 contains 12 residues. Germline assignment: CDR1 SNHLY and CDR2 FYNNEI. This CDR3 reads CASSEEDRQGLF. For the CDR3, the DNA is TGTGCCAGCAGTGAAGAGGACCGACAGGGTCTCTTT.

V gene TRBV6-1 combines with J gene TRBJ1-2; D unresolved. In germline, CDR1 is MNHNS, CDR2 SASEGT. This CDR3 has 14 residues. With 1 base removed from V and 0 bases from J, the gap between germline ends came to 6 bases. The CDR3 region is CASSEGSANYGYTF. Written as DNA, the CDR3 is TGTGCCAGCAGTGAAGGCAGTGCTAACTATGGCTACACCTTC.

The V and J genes are TRBV30 and TRBJ2-6; D may be TRBD2 (5 bases). CDR1 is GTSNPN and CDR2 is SVGIG in the germline V gene (reference sequence). The CDR3 loop spans 15 amino acids. Deletions cut 3 bases from V and 4 bases from J, with 13 bases between. The CDR3 DNA sequence: TGTGCCTGGAGCAGACACTCGGGGGGGGCCAACGTCCTGACTTTC. Translation: CAWSRHSGGANVLTF.

The chain recombines TRBV10-3 with TRBJ2-7, with TRBD2 matching 9 bases. Trimming cost V 4 bases and J 5 bases; bases outside gene matches: 6. The CDR3 runs to 14 residues. CDR1 is ENHRY, CDR2 SYGVKD, per germline. CDR3 region: CAISGASGKDEQYF. CDR3 nucleotides: TGTGCCATCAGTGGGGCTAGCGGGAAAGACGAGCAGTACTTC.

The chain couples TRBV5-8 to TRBJ2-1, with TRBD2 matching 13 bases. The CDR3 sequence is 14 residues long. The V segment lost 0 bases and the J segment 15 bases; nucleotides outside the gene matches: 6. Germline CDR1 is SGHTS and CDR2 is YDEGEE. The CDR3 nucleotides read TGTGCCAGCAGCTTGGGACTAGCGGGAGGATTCCTGTTCTTC. Translated: CASSLGLAGGFLFF.

The chain links TRBV28 to TRBJ2-5; D is unclear. The ends were cut back, 3 bases at V and 5 bases at J, with 4 bases in the middle. The CDR3 length is 11 residues. The V gene's germline CDR1 is MDHEN and CDR2 SYDVKM. The CDR3 bases are TGTGCCAGCAGTTTCCGGGAGACCCAGTACTTC. Translation gives CASSFRETQYF.

The V and J genes are TRBV19 and TRBJ2-2, with 7 bases that match TRBD2. The CDR3 spans 14 residues. Per germline, CDR1 LNHDA and CDR2 SQIVND (reference sequence). The junction had 1 base not matched to a gene; V was cut back by 1 base and J by 5 bases. The CDR3 bases are TGTGCCAGTAGTATAGTGGGGGGGACCGGGGAGCTGTTTTTT. The encoded protein is CASSIVGGTGELFF.

The chain combines TRBV25-1 with TRBJ2-1, with no clear D. The CDR3 totals 14 residues. V was cut by 3 bases and J by 5 bases, with 11 bases left in between. The germline gives CDR1 MGHDK, CDR2 SYGVNS. The chain's CDR3 is CASSDTRIHNEQFF. The CDR3 DNA sequence: TGTGCCAGCAGTGATACCAGAATACACAATGAGCAGTTCTTC.

This chain joins TRBV29-1 and TRBJ2-7; 8 bases are a match to TRBD1. Trimming removed 0 bases from V and 3 bases from J; junction bases left unmatched: 7. The CDR3 is 15 amino acids. CDR1 and CDR2 (germline): SQVTM, ANQGSEA. CDR3 nucleotide sequence: TGCAGCGTTGAAGATCAAGTAGGGACAGGCTACGAGCAGTACTTC. This sequence encodes CSVEDQVGTGYEQYF.